The present T cell receptor beta chain was sequenced within a study of blood T cell repertoires in COVID-19. Turning to the study itself: Samples taken during acute and convalescent COVID-19 were collected in the United States, Italy and Spain. PBMCs, B-cell-depleted T cells, or T cells were the source of the cDNA or gDNA that made up the material.

Clones were read by immunoSEQ multiplex PCR, and TCRdb kept only the in-frame ones, dropping some. Seen here are hundreds of thousands of clones, approximately 78% observed once, and the top ten hold around 5%. The participants were between about 18 and 90 years old and came from under 25 US areas. V gave up 0 bases and J gave up 4 bases; unmatched junction bases: 2. Germline V gene data show CDR1 as KGHSH and CDR2 as LQKENI. The CDR3 runs to 15 residues. This clone was picked up one time. The sample taken for sequencing was PBMCs or T cells enriched from blood (not recorded which). The rearrangement uses TRBV18 and TRBJ2-7; TRBD2 aligns across 11 bases. This receptor was taken from a man in his forties who had been exposed to COVID-19. The CDR3 here is CASSPPLAGGYEQYF. The CDR3 DNA follows: TGTGCCAGCTCACCACCGCTAGCGGGAGGTTACGAGCAGTACTTC.